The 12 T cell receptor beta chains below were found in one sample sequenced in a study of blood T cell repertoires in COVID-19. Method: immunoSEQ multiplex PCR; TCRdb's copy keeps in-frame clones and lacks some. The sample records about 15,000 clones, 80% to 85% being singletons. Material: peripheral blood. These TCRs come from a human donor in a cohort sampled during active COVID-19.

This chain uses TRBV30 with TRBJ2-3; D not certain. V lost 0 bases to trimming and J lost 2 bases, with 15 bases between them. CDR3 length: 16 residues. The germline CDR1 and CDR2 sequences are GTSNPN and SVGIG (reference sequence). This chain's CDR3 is CAWSVMFVGNTDTQYF. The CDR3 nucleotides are TGTGCCTGGAGTGTAATGTTTGTGGGCAACACAGATACGCAGTATTTT.

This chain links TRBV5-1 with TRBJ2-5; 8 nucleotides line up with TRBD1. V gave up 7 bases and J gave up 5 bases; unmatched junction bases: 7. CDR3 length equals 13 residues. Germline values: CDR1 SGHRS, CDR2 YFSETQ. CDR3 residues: CASGQGARETQYF. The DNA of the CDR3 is TGCGCCAGCGGGCAGGGGGCAAGGGAGACCCAGTACTTC.

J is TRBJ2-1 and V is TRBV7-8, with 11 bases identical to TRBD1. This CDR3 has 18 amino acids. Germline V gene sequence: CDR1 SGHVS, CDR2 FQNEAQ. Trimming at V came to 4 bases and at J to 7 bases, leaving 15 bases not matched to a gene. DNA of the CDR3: TGTGCCAGCAGCTCAGGACAGGGGGCTAGCAGACTAGCGAATGAGCAGTTCTTC. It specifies CASSSGQGASRLANEQFF.

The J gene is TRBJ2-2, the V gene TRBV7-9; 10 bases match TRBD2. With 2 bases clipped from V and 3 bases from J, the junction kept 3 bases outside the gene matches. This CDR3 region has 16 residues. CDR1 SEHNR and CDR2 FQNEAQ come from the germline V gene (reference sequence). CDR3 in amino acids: CASSLSGRADTGELFF. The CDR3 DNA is TGTGCCAGCAGCTTAAGCGGGAGGGCGGACACCGGGGAGCTGTTTTTT.

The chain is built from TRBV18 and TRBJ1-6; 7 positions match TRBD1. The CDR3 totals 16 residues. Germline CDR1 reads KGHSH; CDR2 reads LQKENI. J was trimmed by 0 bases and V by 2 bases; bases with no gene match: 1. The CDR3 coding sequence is TGTGCCAGCTCACCAAGGGACAGCTCCTATAATTCACCCCTCCACTTT. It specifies CASSPRDSSYNSPLHF.

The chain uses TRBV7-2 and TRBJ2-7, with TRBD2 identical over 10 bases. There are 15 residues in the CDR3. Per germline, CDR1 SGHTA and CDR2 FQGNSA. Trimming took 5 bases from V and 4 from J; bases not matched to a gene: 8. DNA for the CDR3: TGTGCCAGCAGCCCGCGTGCTAGCGGGGGTTACGAGCAGTACTTC. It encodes CASSPRASGGYEQYF. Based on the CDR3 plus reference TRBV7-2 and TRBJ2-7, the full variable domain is GAGVSQSPSNKVTEKGKDVELRCDPISGHTALYWYRQSLGQGLEFLIYFQGNSAPDKSGLPSDRFSAERTGGSVSTLTIQRTQQEDSAVYLCASSPRASGGYEQYFGPGTRLTVT.

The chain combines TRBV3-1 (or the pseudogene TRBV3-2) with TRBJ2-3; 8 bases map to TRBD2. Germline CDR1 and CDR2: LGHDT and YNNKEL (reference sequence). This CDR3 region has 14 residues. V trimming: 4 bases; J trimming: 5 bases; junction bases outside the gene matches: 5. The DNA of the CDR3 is TGTGCCAGCAGCCTCCAAGCGGGAGAAGATACGCAGTATTTT. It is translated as CASSLQAGEDTQYF.

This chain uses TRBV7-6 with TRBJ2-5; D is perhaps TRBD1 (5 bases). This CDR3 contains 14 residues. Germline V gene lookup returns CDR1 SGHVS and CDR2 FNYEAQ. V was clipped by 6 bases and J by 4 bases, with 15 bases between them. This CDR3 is CASSEAWQGETQYF. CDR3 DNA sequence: TGTGCCAGCAGTGAGGCTTGGCAGGGAGAGACCCAGTACTTC.

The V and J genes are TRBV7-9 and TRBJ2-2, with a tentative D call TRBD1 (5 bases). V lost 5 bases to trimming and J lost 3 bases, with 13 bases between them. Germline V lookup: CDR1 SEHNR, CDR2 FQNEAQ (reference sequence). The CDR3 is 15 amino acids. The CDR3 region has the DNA TGTGCCAGCAGCCGACAGACGATGGACACCGGGGAGCTGTTTTTT. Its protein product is CASSRQTMDTGELFF.

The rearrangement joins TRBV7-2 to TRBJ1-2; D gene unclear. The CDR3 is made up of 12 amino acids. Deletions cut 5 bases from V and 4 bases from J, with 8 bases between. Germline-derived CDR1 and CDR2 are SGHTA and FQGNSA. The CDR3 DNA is TGTGCCAGCAGCCCCACGGGCTATGGCTACACCTTC. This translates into CASSPTGYGYTF.

The chain's CDR3 is CSVVQGTGYGYTF. For the CDR3, the DNA is TGCAGCGTTGTACAGGGTACAGGGTATGGCTACACCTTC. The genes are TRBV29-1 and TRBJ1-2; D might be TRBD1 (6 bases). The V gene lost 4 bases and the J gene lost 5 bases, with 14 bases spanning the gap. The CDR3 is 13 amino acids. Germline V gene lookup returns CDR1 SQVTM and CDR2 ANQGSEA.

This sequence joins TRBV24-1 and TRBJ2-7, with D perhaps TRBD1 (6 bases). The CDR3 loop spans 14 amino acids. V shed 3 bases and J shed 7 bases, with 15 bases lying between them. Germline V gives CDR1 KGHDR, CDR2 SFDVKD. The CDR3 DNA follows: TGTGCCACCAGTGATCGGACAGTCCCTTGGGAGCAGTACTTC. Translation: CATSDRTVPWEQYF.